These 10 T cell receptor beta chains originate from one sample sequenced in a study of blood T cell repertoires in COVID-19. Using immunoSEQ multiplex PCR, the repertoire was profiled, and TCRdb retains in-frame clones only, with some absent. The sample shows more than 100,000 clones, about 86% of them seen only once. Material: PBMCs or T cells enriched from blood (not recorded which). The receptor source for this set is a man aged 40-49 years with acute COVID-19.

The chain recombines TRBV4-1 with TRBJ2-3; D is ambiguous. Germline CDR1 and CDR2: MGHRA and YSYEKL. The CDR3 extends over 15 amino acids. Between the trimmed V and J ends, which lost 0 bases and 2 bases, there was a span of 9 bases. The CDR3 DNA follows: TGCGCCAGCAGCCAAGATCCAGCGAACACAGATACGCAGTATTTT. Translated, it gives CASSQDPANTDTQYF.

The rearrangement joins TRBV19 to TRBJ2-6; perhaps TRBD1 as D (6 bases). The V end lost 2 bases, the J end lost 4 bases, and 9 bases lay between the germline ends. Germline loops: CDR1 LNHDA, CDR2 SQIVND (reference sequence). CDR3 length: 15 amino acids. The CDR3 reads CASSITGKGANVLTF. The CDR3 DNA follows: TGTGCCAGTAGTATAACAGGGAAAGGGGCCAACGTCCTGACTTTC.

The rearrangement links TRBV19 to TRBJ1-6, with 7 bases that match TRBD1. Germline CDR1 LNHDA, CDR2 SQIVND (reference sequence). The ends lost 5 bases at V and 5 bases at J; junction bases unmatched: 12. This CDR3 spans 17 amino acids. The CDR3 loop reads CASSVLQGNLNNSPLHF. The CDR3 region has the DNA TGTGCCAGTAGTGTACTACAGGGGAACTTGAATAATTCACCCCTCCACTTT.

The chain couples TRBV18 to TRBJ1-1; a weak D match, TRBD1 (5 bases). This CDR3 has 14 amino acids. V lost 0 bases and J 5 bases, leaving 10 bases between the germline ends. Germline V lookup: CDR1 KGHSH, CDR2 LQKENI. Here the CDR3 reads CASSPPSGSTEAFF. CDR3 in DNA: TGTGCCAGCTCACCACCGTCAGGGTCTACTGAAGCTTTCTTT. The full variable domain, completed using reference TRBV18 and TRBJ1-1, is NAGVMQNPRHLVRRRGQEARLRCSPMKGHSHVYWYRQLPEEGLKFMVYLQKENIIDESGMPKERFSAEFPKEGPSILRIQQVVRGDSAAYFCASSPPSGSTEAFFGQGTRLTVV.

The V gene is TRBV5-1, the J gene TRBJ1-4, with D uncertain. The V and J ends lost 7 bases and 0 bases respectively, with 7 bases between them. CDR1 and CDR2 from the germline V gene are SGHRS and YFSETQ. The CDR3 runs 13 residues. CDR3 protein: CASRGATNEKLFF. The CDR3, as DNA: TGCGCCAGCCGGGGAGCAACTAATGAAAAACTGTTTTTT. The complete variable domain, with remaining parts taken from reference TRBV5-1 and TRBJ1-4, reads KAGVTQTPRYLIKTRGQQVTLSCSPISGHRSVSWYQQTPGQGLQFLFEYFSETQRNKGNFPGRFSGRQFSNSRSEMNVSTLELGDSALYLCASRGATNEKLFFGSGTQLSVL.

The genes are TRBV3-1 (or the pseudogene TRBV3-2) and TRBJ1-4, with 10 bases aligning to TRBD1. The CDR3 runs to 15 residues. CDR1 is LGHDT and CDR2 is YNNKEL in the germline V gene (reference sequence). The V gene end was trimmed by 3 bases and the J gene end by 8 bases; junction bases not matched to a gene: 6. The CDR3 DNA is TGTGCCAGCAGCCATTCGGACAGGGGGGGAGAAAAACTGTTTTTT. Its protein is CASSHSDRGGEKLFF.

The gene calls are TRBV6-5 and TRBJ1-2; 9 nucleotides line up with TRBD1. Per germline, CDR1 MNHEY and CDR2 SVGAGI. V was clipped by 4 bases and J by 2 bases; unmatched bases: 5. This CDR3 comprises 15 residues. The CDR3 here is CASSLTGTGNYGYTF. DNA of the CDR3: TGTGCCAGCAGTTTGACCGGGACAGGGAACTATGGCTACACCTTC.

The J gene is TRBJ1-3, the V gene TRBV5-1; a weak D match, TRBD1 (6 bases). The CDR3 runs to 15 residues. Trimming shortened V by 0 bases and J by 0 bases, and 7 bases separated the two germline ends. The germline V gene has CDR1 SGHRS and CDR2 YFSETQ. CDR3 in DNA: TGCGCCAGCAGCTTGGTAGGGGGCTCTGGAAACACCATATATTTT. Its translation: CASSLVGGSGNTIYF.

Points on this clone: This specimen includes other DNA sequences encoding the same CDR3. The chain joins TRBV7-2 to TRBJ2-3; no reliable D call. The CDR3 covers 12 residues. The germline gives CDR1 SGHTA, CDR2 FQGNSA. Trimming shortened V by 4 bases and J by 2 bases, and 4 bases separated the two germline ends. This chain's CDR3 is CASSSFTDTQYF. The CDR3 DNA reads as TGTGCCAGCAGCTCATTCACAGATACGCAGTATTTT.

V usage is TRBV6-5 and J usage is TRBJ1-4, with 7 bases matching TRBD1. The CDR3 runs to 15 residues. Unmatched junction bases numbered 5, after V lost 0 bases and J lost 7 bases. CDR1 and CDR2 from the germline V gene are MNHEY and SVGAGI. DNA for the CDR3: TGTGCCAGCAGTTACTCAGCCAGGGGGAGTGAAAAACTGTTTTTT. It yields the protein CASSYSARGSEKLFF.